The sequence of this T cell receptor (beta chain) was determined in a study of T cell repertoires in cytomegalovirus infection. Germline assignment: CDR1 MGHRA and CDR2 YSYEKL. Deletions cut 0 bases from V and 5 bases from J, with 8 bases between. The CDR3 consists of 14 residues. Regarding the study as a whole: Ex vivo, HLA-C-restricted CMV-specific TCR beta clonotypes prevailed over the rest of the response.

One entry per CDR3 protein, called by TCRdb with MiXCR from the reads. The data contain 900,000 to 950,000 distinct CDR3 sequences, approximately 31% of them seen just once; the ten biggest clones take up roughly an eighth. This clonotype has more than one count but fewer than ten. Its antigen is unidentified. The rearrangement uses TRBV4-1 and TRBJ1-5, with D possibly matching TRBD1 (5 bases). The TCR comes from a human donor in good health (CMV status not recorded). Some clones in this sample may be carry-over from other donors' samples. The sequencing here drew on cultured CD8+ T cells from PBMCs, taken from culture after CMV antigen stimulation. In DNA form, the CDR3 reads TGCGCCAGCAGCCAAGATACGGGGGATCAGCCCCAGCATTTT. It encodes CASSQDTGDQPQHF.